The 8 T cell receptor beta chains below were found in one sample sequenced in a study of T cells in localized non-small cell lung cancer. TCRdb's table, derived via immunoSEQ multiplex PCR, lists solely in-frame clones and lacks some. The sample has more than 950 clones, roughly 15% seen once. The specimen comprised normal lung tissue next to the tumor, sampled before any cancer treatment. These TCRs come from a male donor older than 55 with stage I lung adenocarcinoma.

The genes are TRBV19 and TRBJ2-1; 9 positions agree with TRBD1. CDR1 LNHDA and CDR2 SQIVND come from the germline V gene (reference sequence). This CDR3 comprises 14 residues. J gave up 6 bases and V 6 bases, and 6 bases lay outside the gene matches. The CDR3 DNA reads TGTGCCAGTAGGGCAGGGACAGGGCTCAATGAGCAGTTCTTC. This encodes CASRAGTGLNEQFF.

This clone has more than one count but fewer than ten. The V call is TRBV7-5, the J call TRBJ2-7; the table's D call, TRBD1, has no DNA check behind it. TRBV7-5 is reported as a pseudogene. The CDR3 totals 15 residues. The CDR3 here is CASSLLGQGAGEQYF. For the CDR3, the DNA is TGTGCCAGCAGCTTACTGGGACAGGGGGCAGGGGAGCAGTACTTC.

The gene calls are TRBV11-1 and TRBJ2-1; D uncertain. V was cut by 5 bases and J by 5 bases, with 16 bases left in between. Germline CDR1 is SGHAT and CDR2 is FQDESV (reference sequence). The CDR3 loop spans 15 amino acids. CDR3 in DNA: TGTGCCAGCAGCACCTGGTCGAGGCAGGACAATGAGCAGTTCTTC. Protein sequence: CASSTWSRQDNEQFF.

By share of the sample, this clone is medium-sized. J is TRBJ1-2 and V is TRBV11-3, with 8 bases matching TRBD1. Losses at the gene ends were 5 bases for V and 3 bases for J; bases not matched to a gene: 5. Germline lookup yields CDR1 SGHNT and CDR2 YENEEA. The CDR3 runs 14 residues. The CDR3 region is CASSPQGADYGYTF. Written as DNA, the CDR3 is TGTGCCAGCAGCCCCCAGGGGGCAGACTATGGCTACACCTTC.

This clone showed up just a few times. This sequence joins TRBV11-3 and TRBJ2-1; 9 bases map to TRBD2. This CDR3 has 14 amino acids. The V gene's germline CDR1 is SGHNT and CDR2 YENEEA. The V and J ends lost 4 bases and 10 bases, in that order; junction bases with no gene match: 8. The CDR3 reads CASSYQRGAREQFF. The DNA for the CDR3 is TGTGCCAGCAGCTACCAGCGGGGGGCGAGGGAGCAGTTCTTC.

The CDR3 nucleotides are TGTGCCAGCAGTTCCCCAGGGAGCCAGACCCAGTACTTC. It yields the protein CASSSPGSQTQYF. The chain is built from TRBV6-8 and TRBJ2-5; the D gene could be TRBD1 or TRBD2 (5 bases each). The CDR3 sequence is 13 residues long. Trimming took 4 bases from V and 6 from J, leaving 12 bases between them. Germline values: CDR1 MNHGY, CDR2 SAAAGT.

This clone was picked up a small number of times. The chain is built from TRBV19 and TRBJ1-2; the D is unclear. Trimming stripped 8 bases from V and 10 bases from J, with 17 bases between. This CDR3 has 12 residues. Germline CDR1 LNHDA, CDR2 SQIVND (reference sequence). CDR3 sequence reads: CASRTPSGDYTF. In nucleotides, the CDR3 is TGTGCCAGTCGCACGCCGTCAGGCGACTACACCTTC.

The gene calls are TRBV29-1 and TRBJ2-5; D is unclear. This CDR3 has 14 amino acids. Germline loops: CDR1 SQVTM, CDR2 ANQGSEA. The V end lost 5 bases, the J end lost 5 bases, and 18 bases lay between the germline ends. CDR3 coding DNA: TGCAGCGTTACCACCCAGGAGCGTTGGGAGACCCAGTACTTC. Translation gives CSVTTQERWETQYF.